This TCR beta chain is drawn from a study of blood T cell repertoires in COVID-19. Overall study context: Whether acute or convalescent, the COVID-19 samples came from the United States, Italy and Spain. T cells, B-cell-depleted T cells, or PBMCs provided the cDNA or gDNA that served as material.

With 5 bases clipped from V and 5 bases from J, the junction kept 11 bases outside the gene matches. The germline V gene has CDR1 SGHVS and CDR2 FNYEAQ. The CDR3 length is 16 residues. As processed by the authors: Estimates of nucleated cell counts were drawn from the amplification of reference gene primers. Repertoires were generated with immunoSEQ multiplex PCR, while TCRdb's copy carries only in-frame clones and drops some. V, J and clone size are taken as reported in that table, and D and trimming were inferred from the DNA itself. The table records approximately 210,000 clones, roughly 85% of them present only once.

V and J are TRBV7-6 and TRBJ1-4; the match to TRBD1 covers 7 bases. The sequenced material came from peripheral blood. The receptor comes from an elderly woman with acute or convalescent COVID-19. The CDR3 here is CASSLYSRGANEKLFF. The CDR3 DNA follows: TGTGCCAGCAGCCTCTACAGCAGGGGGGCGAATGAAAAACTGTTTTTT.